This T cell receptor (beta chain) was sequenced in a study of TIL therapy for anti-PD-1-resistant metastatic lung cancer. Study results and limitations: TIL clonotype persistence in blood showed no apparent association with response.

This was the immunoSEQ v3 assay. Produced via immunoSEQ multiplex PCR; TCRdb's table is partial and in-frame only. The sample records some 32,000 clones, about 80% being singletons. Trimming removed 6 bases from V and 5 bases from J; junction bases left unmatched: 10. The germline gives CDR1 MRHNA, CDR2 SNTAGT. The CDR3 has 15 residues. Comment on this clone: Its antigen is not known.

Sample time point: pre-treatment sample, taken before nivolumab and TIL therapy. Sequences were derived from blood, sampled at baseline. The sequence was obtained from a woman aged 30 to 85 with non-small cell lung cancer. The chain employs TRBV6-4 and TRBJ2-7; 10 nucleotides agree with TRBD2. CDR3: CASSSGASGSDEQYF. The DNA of the CDR3 is TGTGCCAGCAGCTCCGGGGCTAGCGGGAGCGACGAGCAGTACTTC.